These 7 T cell receptor beta chains came from one sample sequenced in a study of cytomegalovirus exposure and HLA in healthy donors. Primers included in the PCR were 60 Vbeta and 13 Jbeta primers. Using immunoSEQ multiplex PCR, the repertoire was profiled, and TCRdb retains in-frame clones only, with some absent. This table holds hundreds of thousands of clones, more than 65% found once. Material for sequencing was PBMCs. These receptors originate from a man in his late teens or twenties in good health and CMV-seronegative.

The chain carries TRBV11-2 and TRBJ2-1, with 7 bases lining up with TRBD2. CDR3 length: 16 amino acids. Germline CDR1 and CDR2: SGHAT and FQNNGV. The trim removed 0 bases at V and 8 bases at J, leaving 10 bases unmatched. Here the CDR3 DNA reads TGTGCCAGCAGCTTAGAGTTTGGACTAGTAATCTATGAGCAGTTCTTC. This translates into CASSLEFGLVIYEQFF.

The chain is built from TRBV30 and TRBJ2-3; weak D call: TRBD1 (6 bases). From germline, CDR1 is GTSNPN and CDR2 SVGIG (reference sequence). This CDR3 has 14 amino acids. The V end lost 5 bases, the J end lost 2 bases, and 14 bases lay between the germline ends. The CDR3 region is CAWRRDTYTDTQYF. DNA for the CDR3: TGTGCCTGGCGCCGGGACACCTACACAGATACGCAGTATTTT. The variable domain in full, completed from reference TRBV30 and TRBJ2-3, reads SQTIHQWPATLVQPVGSPLSLECTVEGTSNPNLYWYRQAAGRGLQLLFYSVGIGQISSEVPQNLSASRPQDRQFILSSKKLLLSDSGFYLCAWRRDTYTDTQYFGPGTRLTVL.

Notes on this clone: Other DNA sequences within the sample encode an identical CDR3. The chain combines TRBV4-1 with TRBJ1-5; D is unresolved. Trimming took 0 bases from V and 4 from J, leaving 4 bases between them. This CDR3 has 13 residues. CDR1 is MGHRA and CDR2 is YSYEKL in the germline V gene. DNA for the CDR3: TGCGCCAGCAGCCAAGATCGGAATCAGCCCCAGCATTTT. Protein: CASSQDRNQPQHF.

The gene calls are TRBV6-5 and TRBJ2-7, with D uncertain. V lost 0 bases to trimming and J lost 0 bases, with 9 bases between them. The CDR3 has 15 residues. CDR1 is MNHEY, CDR2 SVGAGI, per germline. The CDR3 coding sequence is TGTGCCAGCAGTTACTCCGCCGCCAGCTCCTACGAGCAGTACTTC. Protein product: CASSYSAASSYEQYF.

The chain carries TRBV11-2 and TRBJ2-1; the match to TRBD2 covers 13 bases. This CDR3 spans 16 amino acids. Germline trimming cut 5 bases from V and 7 bases from J; bases unmatched to any gene: 8. Germline V gene sequence: CDR1 SGHAT, CDR2 FQNNGV. CDR3 sequence reads: CASSLSGTSGKNEQFF. The CDR3 DNA is TGTGCCAGCAGCCTATCCGGGACTAGCGGGAAGAATGAGCAGTTCTTC. Full variable domain (outside the CDR3, taken from reference TRBV11-2 and TRBJ2-1): EAGVAQSPRYKIIEKRQSVAFWCNPISGHATLYWYQQILGQGPKLLIQFQNNGVVDDSQLPKDRFSAERLKGVDSTLKIQPAKLEDSAVYLCASSLSGTSGKNEQFFGPGTRLTVL.

V and J are TRBV28 and TRBJ2-4; D might be TRBD1 (6 bases). The ends were cut back, 6 bases at V and 7 bases at J, with 16 bases in the middle. The CDR3 spans 14 residues. Germline V gene data show CDR1 as MDHEN and CDR2 as SYDVKM. DNA of the CDR3: TGTGCCAGCAGCCGCACAGGGTTAAAGAACATTCAGTACTTC. Protein product: CASSRTGLKNIQYF.

The V gene is TRBV5-5, the J gene TRBJ1-3, with no clear D. Germline V CDR1 and CDR2: SGHKS, YYEKEE (reference sequence). Trimming removed 0 bases from V and 2 bases from J, with 6 bases in between. The CDR3 sequence is 14 residues long. CDR3 nucleotide sequence: TGTGCCAGCAGCTTGGGTCCCACTGGAAACACCATATATTTT. This translates into CASSLGPTGNTIYF.